This TCR beta chain was identified in a study of blood T cell repertoires in COVID-19. Overall study context: The study drew acute and convalescent COVID-19 samples from the United States, Italy and Spain.

The CDR3 loop spans 21 amino acids. CDR1 is SGDLS, CDR2 YYNGEE, per germline. After removal of 0 bases from V and 0 bases from J, the junction contained 11 bases not matched to a gene. Up to 2 weeks before entering the study, exposed participants had met a COVID-19 case. Authors' processing steps: For nucleated cells, counts were estimated from reference gene primer amplification. Profiled with immunoSEQ multiplex PCR; TCRdb holds only in-frame clones, not every one. V, J and clone size reflect that table, while D and trimming were determined from the DNA. This table has some 290,000 clones, approximately 91% appearing once.

Specimen: PBMCs or T cells enriched from blood (not recorded which). The V and J genes are TRBV9 and TRBJ2-1; 14 bases match TRBD2. The sequence came from a woman aged 30 to 39 who had been exposed to COVID-19. This chain's CDR3 is CASSVGPPGLAGVPSYNEQFF. The CDR3 nucleotides read TGTGCCAGCAGCGTAGGTCCTCCGGGACTAGCGGGGGTTCCCTCCTACAATGAGCAGTTCTTC.